Sequencing of this T cell receptor beta chain was carried out in a study of blood T cell repertoires in COVID-19. Across the study: Acute and convalescent COVID-19 specimens originated in the United States, Italy and Spain. PBMCs, B-cell-depleted T cells, or T cells were the source of the cDNA or gDNA that made up the material.

The CDR3 has 16 amino acids. Germline V lookup: CDR1 SGHTA, CDR2 FQGNSA. Trimming shortened V by 1 base and J by 4 bases, and 16 bases separated the two germline ends. Assay used: immunoSEQ multiplex PCR; TCRdb lists only in-frame clones, some missing. The data contain about 260,000 clones, over 75% of them singletons. The source is a woman in her forties or fifties with acute or convalescent COVID-19. Sequenced material: peripheral blood. The V call is TRBV7-2, the J call TRBJ1-2, with a tentative D call TRBD1 (5 bases). The CDR3 DNA reads TGTGCCAGCAGCTTAGGTAGTAGCGGAGGGACCTATGGCTACACCTTC. It codes for CASSLGSSGGTYGYTF.